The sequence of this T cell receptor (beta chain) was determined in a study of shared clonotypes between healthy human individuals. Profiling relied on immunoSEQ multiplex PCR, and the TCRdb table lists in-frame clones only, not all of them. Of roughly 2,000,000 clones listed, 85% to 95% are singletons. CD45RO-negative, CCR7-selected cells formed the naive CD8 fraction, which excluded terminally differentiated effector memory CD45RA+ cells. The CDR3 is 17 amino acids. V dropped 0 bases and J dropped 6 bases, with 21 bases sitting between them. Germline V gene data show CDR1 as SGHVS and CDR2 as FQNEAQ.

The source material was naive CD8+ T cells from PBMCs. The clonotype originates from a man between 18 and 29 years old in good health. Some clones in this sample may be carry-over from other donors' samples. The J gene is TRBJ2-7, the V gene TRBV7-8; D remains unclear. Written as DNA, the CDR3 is TGTGCCAGCAGCTTAGCTCAACCGGGCCCCGGGTCCCTCGAGCAGTACTTC. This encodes CASSLAQPGPGSLEQYF.